This T cell receptor beta chain was sequenced during a study of T cell responses to AZD1222 COVID-19 vaccine. Whole-study results and caveats: Seropositive status at baseline applied to only six AZD1222 recipients.

Libraries were prepared by immunoSEQ multiplex PCR; TCRdb keeps only in-frame clonotypes and omits some of them. The sample has about 25,000 clones; around 87% are singletons. This clone appeared a single time. The antigen remains unidentified. The V gene's germline CDR1 is SNHLY and CDR2 FYNNEI. CDR3 size: 14 residues. Losses at the gene ends were 11 bases for V and 9 bases for J; bases not matched to a gene: 13. The V call is TRBV2, the J call TRBJ2-1; 10 bases agree with TRBD2. This sample comprised peripheral blood, obtained 28 days after the second AZD1222 dose. The source of this sequence is an adult who received the AZD1222 COVID-19 vaccine. This CDR3 is CAAGGSGRRGEQFF. CDR3 coding DNA: TGTGCCGCTGGGGGTAGCGGGAGGCGAGGTGAGCAGTTCTTC.